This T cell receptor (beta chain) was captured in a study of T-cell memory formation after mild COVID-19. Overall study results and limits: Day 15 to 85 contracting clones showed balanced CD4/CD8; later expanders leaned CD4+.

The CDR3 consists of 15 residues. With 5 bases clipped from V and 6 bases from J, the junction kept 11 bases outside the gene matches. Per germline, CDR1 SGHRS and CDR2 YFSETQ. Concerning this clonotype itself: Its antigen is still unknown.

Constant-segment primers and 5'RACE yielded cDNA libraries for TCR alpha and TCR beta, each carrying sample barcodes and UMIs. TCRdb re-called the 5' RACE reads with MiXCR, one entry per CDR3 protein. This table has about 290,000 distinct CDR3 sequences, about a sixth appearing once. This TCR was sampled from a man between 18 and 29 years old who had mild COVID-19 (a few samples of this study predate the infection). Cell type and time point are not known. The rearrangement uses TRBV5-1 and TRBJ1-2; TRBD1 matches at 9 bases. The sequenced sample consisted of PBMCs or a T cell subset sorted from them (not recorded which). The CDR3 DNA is TGCGCCAGCAGAGTGACCGGGACAGGGATCGATGGCTACACCTTC. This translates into CASRVTGTGIDGYTF.